This passage covers 15 T cell receptor beta chains from one sample sequenced in a study of T cell responses to AZD1222 COVID-19 vaccine (dated by TCRdb to the early 2020s). Library preparation was by the immunoSEQ multiplex PCR assay. What TCRdb holds here is the immuneACCESS table cut down to in-frame rearrangements. Part of the clones is not present; checked against another copy, under half of the missing clones reflect an unresolved V gene, and the others are unexplained. Within this sample are 150,000 to 200,000 clones, with just under 95% of them counted one time only. Of the sample, roughly 1% is held by the ten largest clones. The intended sense of this specimen's time point label: baseline before first vaccination. This specimen was peripheral blood, taken on day 0 of AZD1222 vaccination. The receptors shown here come from an adult in good health.

The chain has TRBV18 and TRBJ1-6; D is undetermined. The germline V gene has CDR1 KGHSH and CDR2 LQKENI. This CDR3 has 15 amino acids. Trimming took off 4 bases at V and 8 bases at J, with 15 bases between the two ends. CDR3 sequence: CASSRAAVGDSPLHF. The CDR3 DNA reads as TGTGCCAGCTCACGCGCCGCAGTGGGTGATTCACCCCTCCACTTT.

The chain joins TRBV27 to TRBJ1-2, with D perhaps matching TRBD1 (6 bases). This CDR3 region has 16 residues. The V end was cut by 4 bases, the J end by 4 bases, with 19 bases between. Per the germline V gene, CDR1 is MNHEY and CDR2 is SMNVEV (reference sequence). The CDR3 here is CASSSSLGGASYGYTF. Written as DNA, the CDR3 is TGTGCCAGCAGTTCATCTCTAGGGGGGGCGAGCTATGGCTACACCTTC.

This clone was seen only once. An end of the junction does not agree with germline; a read error may underlie this. The rearrangement links TRBV2 to TRBJ1-2; D uncertain. The CDR3 contains 9 residues. CDR1 and CDR2 from the germline V gene are SNHLY and FYNNEI. The CDR3 spells CASRQDDLF. The CDR3 DNA sequence: TGTGCCAGCAGGCAAGATGATCTCTTC.

V is TRBV29-1 and J is TRBJ2-3, with D possibly being TRBD2 (6 bases). Trimming removed 6 bases at V and 2 bases at J, with 12 bases between. CDR3 size: 13 residues. From germline, CDR1 is SQVTM and CDR2 ANQGSEA. The CDR3 region is CSVIAANTDTQYF. CDR3 bases: TGCAGCGTCATAGCGGCTAACACAGATACGCAGTATTTT.

CDR3 sequence (DNA): TGTGCCAGCTCCCGGAGCTCTCGACTGCAGACAGGGTCCTACGAGCAGTACTTC. This translates into CASSRSSRLQTGSYEQYF. The V and J genes are TRBV18 and TRBJ2-7; 7 positions match TRBD1. The CDR3 has 18 residues. Trimming cost V 6 bases and J 1 base; bases outside gene matches: 18. CDR1 is KGHSH, CDR2 LQKENI, per germline.

The chain is built from TRBV6-1 and TRBJ1-4; D may be TRBD1 (6 bases). The germline V gene encodes CDR1 MNHNS and CDR2 SASEGT. Trimming took 2 bases from V and 7 from J, leaving 14 bases between them. The CDR3 is 15 residues long. CDR3: CASSELTGIIEKLFF. For the CDR3, the DNA is TGTGCCAGCAGTGAATTAACAGGGATAATTGAAAAACTGTTTTTT.

V is TRBV6-5 and J is TRBJ2-3; no definite D call. The V end was cut by 8 bases, the J end by 2 bases, with 14 bases between. The CDR3 contains 14 residues. Germline CDR1 MNHEY, CDR2 SVGAGI. CDR3 amino acids: CASQLNQYTDTQYF. The DNA for the CDR3 is TGTGCCAGCCAGTTAAACCAGTACACAGATACGCAGTATTTT.

V and J are TRBV3-1 (or the pseudogene TRBV3-2) and TRBJ1-6; possibly TRBD1 for D (5 bases). Germline V gene lookup returns CDR1 LGHDT and CDR2 YNNKEL (reference sequence). The V gene lost 2 bases and the J gene lost 8 bases, with 10 bases spanning the gap. The CDR3 consists of 14 residues. The CDR3 DNA reads TGTGCCAGCAGCCAACAGGGAGGGGATTCACCCCTCCACTTT. Amino acids: CASSQQGGDSPLHF.

The chain employs TRBV6-6 and TRBJ1-6, with a tentative D call TRBD1 (5 bases). The length of the CDR3 is 16 residues. Germline CDR1 and CDR2: MNHNY and SVGAGI (reference sequence). V lost 1 base and J lost 1, with 8 bases in between. The CDR3 here is CASSYFGGSYNSPLHF. The CDR3 DNA follows: TGTGCCAGCAGTTACTTCGGGGGTTCCTATAATTCACCCCTCCACTTT.

This chain links TRBV6-5 with TRBJ2-7; D ambiguous. Germline-derived CDR1 and CDR2 are MNHEY and SVGAGI. The ends were cut back, 7 bases at V and 4 bases at J, with 11 bases in the middle. This CDR3 has 12 residues. The DNA of the CDR3 is TGTGCCAGCAAACGAAACATTTACGAGCAGTACTTC. Its translation is CASKRNIYEQYF.

The V and J genes are TRBV30 and TRBJ2-2, with 9 bases fitting TRBD1. The CDR3 runs to 15 residues. The V gene's germline CDR1 is GTSNPN and CDR2 SVGIG (reference sequence). Trimming cost V 3 bases and J 5 bases; bases outside gene matches: 7. In DNA, the CDR3 is TGTGCCTGGAGCCCCGGGACAGGGAGTACCGGGGAGCTGTTTTTT. Its protein product is CAWSPGTGSTGELFF.

The chain has TRBV5-1 and TRBJ2-3; TRBD2 aligns across 12 bases. The V gene end was trimmed by 4 bases and the J gene end by 3 bases; junction bases not matched to a gene: 12. Germline V gene data show CDR1 as SGHRS and CDR2 as YFSETQ. The CDR3 length is 18 residues. CDR3 in DNA: TGCGCCAGCAGCCGAGTTACTAGCGGGGGGCGTCGAACAGATACGCAGTATTTT. It codes for CASSRVTSGGRRTDTQYF.

V usage is TRBV4-1 and J usage is TRBJ2-2, with a weak D call TRBD1 (5 bases). With 1 base removed from V and 2 bases from J, the gap between germline ends came to 11 bases. The germline gives CDR1 MGHRA, CDR2 YSYEKL. This CDR3 spans 16 amino acids. CDR3 sequence reads: CASSQAQDTNTGELFF. The CDR3 DNA reads as TGCGCCAGCAGCCAAGCCCAGGACACCAACACCGGGGAGCTGTTTTTT.

The chain is built from TRBV10-3 and TRBJ2-5; 8 bases are a match to TRBD1. CDR1 and CDR2 (germline): ENHRY, SYGVKD. The CDR3 is 13 residues long. The V segment lost 6 bases and the J segment 4 bases; nucleotides outside the gene matches: 4. The CDR3 sequence is CAIRYDRGETQYF. In DNA form, the CDR3 reads TGTGCCATCAGATACGACAGGGGAGAGACCCAGTACTTC.

The chain combines TRBV4-1 with TRBJ2-7; 8 positions agree with TRBD1. This CDR3 is built from 16 residues. After removal of 1 base from V and 0 bases from J, the junction contained 5 bases not matched to a gene. Germline V lookup: CDR1 MGHRA, CDR2 YSYEKL. DNA of the CDR3: TGCGCCAGCAGCCAAGTCGGGACAGGTGACTCCTACGAGCAGTACTTC. The encoded protein is CASSQVGTGDSYEQYF.